This T cell receptor beta chain was retrieved from a study of T cells in Graves' hyperthyroidism and ophthalmopathy (dated by TCRdb to between 2018 and 2021). At the level of the whole study: Peripheral blood was collected at initial diagnosis, before any treatment. To identify TCR V-J signatures that set the groups apart, the researchers used a discovery cohort of roughly 100 patients, made up of some 41 with Graves' ophthalmopathy and about 60 with stable Graves' hyperthyroidism. An independent validation cohort of under 20 hyperthyroidism patients and 17 patients who later progressed to ophthalmopathy tested prospective prediction of ophthalmopathy. For training and testing, the 100 or so patients in the discovery cohort were randomly divided in a 7:3 ratio. In addition, the study compared T-cell repertoires in thyroid tissue and in blood from about 6 Graves' hyperthyroidism patients. After sampling, hyperthyroidism patients received methimazole starting at 30 mg daily, and ophthalmopathy patients received high-dose intravenous methylprednisolone. According to the paper, TCR Vbeta CDR3 sequencing was carried out on 120 to 150 peripheral blood samples, which came from fewer than 50 ophthalmopathy, under 85 hyperthyroidism and roughly 17 progressor patients.

On this clonotype: No antigen is known for it. Base quality data are lacking; no much larger clone is found one base away.

V and J lose 5 bases and 6 bases, and a span of 8 bases separates them. As encoded in the germline V gene, CDR1 is SGHTA while CDR2 is FQGTGA. The cysteine opens and the phenylalanine closes a CDR3 of 13 amino acids. Of all the DNA, just the CDR3 is kept, 39 bases in frame from base 1. Stable Graves' hyperthyroidism was defined as no progression to ophthalmopathy during 18 months of follow-up. The hyperthyroidism patients were between 18 and 65 years old and newly diagnosed, with a disease duration of less than 2 months. Exclusion was applied to patients with uncontrolled infections, other autoimmune diseases, pregnancy or lactation. Diagnoses were based on clinical symptoms, serum thyroxine and TRAb, thyroid ultrasound and orbital computed tomography. PBMCs were isolated from about 9 ml of fresh peripheral blood by Ficoll-Paque density gradient centrifugation. Total RNA was extracted using Trizol reagent, and RNA quality was assessed on an Agilent 2100 Bioanalyzer.

The TCR beta CDR3 regions were amplified from RNA transcripts. For the first round of RT-PCR on the TCR CDR3, the HTBI primer set was used together with the Qiagen OneStep RT-PCR kit. Libraries were constructed in a second round of multiplex PCR, after which size selection and purification were performed. Sequencing of the libraries was done on an Illumina HiSeq2000 using paired-end 100 bp reads. Under the source paper's analysis protocol: SOAPnuke was used to process the raw data, with reads discarded if the reads contained adapters or uncalled bases, had a mean Phred below 15, or lacked an exact constant-primer or identifier match. High-quality paired reads were merged using COPE v1.2.5, and each unique nucleotide sequence was defined as a clonotype. MiTCR v1.1 was used to align clonotypes to the IMGT TRBV, TRBD and TRBJ reference segments. Only V-J combinations with frequency above 0.0001, covering 99.2% of repertoires, were analysed. The TCS score was defined as the ratio of F50 (clonal expansion) to E x V (chaos), calculated using BLOSUM62-based TCRdist between CDR3 peptides within each V-J. Welch's t-statistics and random forest reduced roughly 540 V-J features to 10 to 15, which were used in a naive Bayes classifier (R e1071). Clones were called with MiXCR by TCRdb after fastp trimmed the public reads at Q25, and only in-frame beta chains were retained. Each record represents a unique CDR3 protein, reported with the most common genes and DNA among its rows. The V and J calls were determined by TCRdb, not by the authors. This sample holds 96,000 or so distinct CDR3 sequences; over 50% were observed only once. Of the sample, roughly a quarter falls within the top ten clones.

Summary of the overall study and its limitations: Sample size was not statistically predetermined, and investigators were not blinded to group allocation. In validation, the model predicted progression to ophthalmopathy with roughly 66% sensitivity and around 72% specificity, a median of approximately 6.5 months before onset. Most expanded thyroid clonotypes (frequency above 0.001) were also detected in blood, suggesting blood repertoires may reflect thyroid immune responses. A model built on a 13 V-J signature distinguished ophthalmopathy from stable hyperthyroidism, reaching around 88% sensitivity and around 81% specificity in cross-validation and 80%/75% in testing.

The rearranged chain carries TRBV7-3 and TRBJ1-6; too little of a D gene remains to name it. The sample taken for sequencing was blood. This TCR was recovered from a woman aged 40 to 55 with Graves' hyperthyroidism. The sequenced DNA is TGTGCCAGCAGCACTACGCTTAATTCACCCCTCCACTTT. This sequence encodes CASSTTLNSPLHF.